This passage covers 13 T cell receptor beta chains from one sample sequenced in a study of shared clonotypes between healthy human individuals. Measured with immunoSEQ multiplex PCR; TCRdb has only the in-frame clones, and not every one. Of over a million clones listed, around 95% are singletons. Input material: naive CD4+ T cells sorted from blood. Subset in this sample: CD45RA+ positively selected. These TCRs come from a man younger than 40 in good health.

The chain has TRBV11-2 and TRBJ2-3, with D maybe TRBD2 (7 bases). V shed 2 bases and J shed 11 bases, with 17 bases lying between them. Germline lookup yields CDR1 SGHAT and CDR2 FQNNGV. This CDR3 region has 14 residues. The CDR3 DNA sequence: TGTGCCAGCAGCTTAAACAGCCCAAGGGGGGGGCAGTATTTT. Amino acids: CASSLNSPRGGQYF.

V usage is TRBV6-1 and J usage is TRBJ2-1, with 9 nucleotides matching TRBD2. The CDR3 has 13 amino acids. Germline CDR1 and CDR2: MNHNS and SASEGT. V was clipped by 5 bases and J by 14 bases; unmatched bases: 10. In DNA form, the CDR3 reads TGTGCCAGCAGTTCAACCTCCAGCGGGAGGAAGTTCTTC. Protein sequence: CASSSTSSGRKFF.

The chain couples TRBV19 to TRBJ2-5; either TRBD1 or TRBD2 may supply D (6 bases each). Trimming removed 1 base at V and 2 bases at J, with 20 bases between. This CDR3 has 18 amino acids. Looked up from germline, CDR1 is LNHDA and CDR2 is SQIVND (reference sequence). In DNA, the CDR3 is TGTGCCAGTAGTATAGGGGGGGCTAGCTGGGGCTTGCAAGAGACCCAGTACTTC. Translating gives CASSIGGASWGLQETQYF.

The chain is built from TRBV18 and TRBJ2-7, with a possible D match to TRBD1 (6 bases). The CDR3 spans 15 residues. The V gene lost 4 bases and the J gene lost 3 bases, with 16 bases spanning the gap. CDR1 KGHSH and CDR2 LQKENI come from the germline V gene. The CDR3 DNA reads TGTGCCAGCTCACGAGGGACACCTAGGAACTACGAGCAGTACTTC. Its translation: CASSRGTPRNYEQYF.

This sequence joins TRBV6-5 and TRBJ1-1; TRBD1 might be the D (6 bases). V was shortened by 6 bases and J by 0 bases, with 8 bases between the two germline ends. The CDR3 has 13 amino acids. Per the germline V gene, CDR1 is MNHEY and CDR2 is SVGAGI. Here the CDR3 reads CASRGGMNTEAFF. The DNA for the CDR3 is TGTGCCAGCAGAGGGGGGATGAACACTGAAGCTTTCTTT.

This clone has just one count. J is TRBJ2-3 and V is TRBV6-5; the D gene is possibly TRBD1 (5 bases). CDR3 length equals 14 residues. V shed 0 bases and J shed 14 bases, with 18 bases lying between them. CDR1 is MNHEY, CDR2 SVGAGI, per germline. The CDR3 loop reads CASSYSWTSYSPYF. DNA for the CDR3: TGTGCCAGCAGTTACTCCTGGACAAGCTACTCCCCGTATTTT.

The rearrangement uses TRBV15 and TRBJ2-2; D possibly corresponds to TRBD2 (6 bases). Deletions cut 3 bases from V and 6 bases from J, with 11 bases between. CDR1 and CDR2 (germline): LNHNV, YYDKDF (reference sequence). The CDR3 consists of 14 residues. CDR3 amino acids: CATSSRLEAGELFF. The CDR3 DNA reads TGTGCCACCAGCAGTCGACTAGAGGCCGGGGAGCTGTTTTTT.

The CDR3 reads CASSVAPSVGEAFF. For the CDR3, the DNA is TGTGCCAGCAGCGTAGCGCCCTCCGTCGGTGAAGCTTTCTTT. The rearrangement links TRBV9 to TRBJ1-1; no firm D call. CDR1 SGDLS and CDR2 YYNGEE come from the germline V gene. Deletions cut 0 bases from V and 7 bases from J, with 13 bases between. The CDR3 runs to 14 residues.

The chain is built from TRBV19 and TRBJ1-4, with a possible D match to TRBD1 (6 bases). V was shortened by 9 bases and J by 3 bases, with 14 bases between the two germline ends. From germline, CDR1 is LNHDA and CDR2 SQIVND (reference sequence). CDR3 length: 14 residues. CDR3 coding DNA: TGTGCCAGCAGTGTAGGGGGAGCTAATGAAAAACTGTTTTTT. It yields the protein CASSVGGANEKLFF.

This chain uses TRBV6-4 with TRBJ2-3; D gene uncertain. CDR3 length equals 13 residues. CDR1 and CDR2 from the germline V gene are MRHNA and SNTAGT. Trimming left V 5 bases short and J 8 bases short, with 14 bases between. The CDR3 DNA sequence: TGTGCCAGCAGTAACGCCGGTGGCTCTACGCAGTATTTT. Amino acid sequence: CASSNAGGSTQYF.

The chain carries TRBV7-2 and TRBJ2-2; D could derive from TRBD1 or TRBD2 (5 bases each). From germline, CDR1 is SGHTA and CDR2 FQGNSA. Between the trimmed V and J ends, which lost 5 bases and 7 bases, there was a span of 11 bases. The CDR3 totals 13 residues. The CDR3 loop is CASSPGSIGELFF. DNA of the CDR3: TGTGCCAGCAGCCCAGGGAGTATCGGGGAGCTGTTTTTT.

The V and J genes are TRBV28 and TRBJ1-5; D unresolved. Germline values: CDR1 MDHEN, CDR2 SYDVKM. The CDR3 length is 11 residues. V lost 8 bases and J 4 bases, leaving 6 bases between the germline ends. The CDR3 here is CASAMNQPQHF. Written as DNA, the CDR3 is TGTGCCAGCGCGATGAATCAGCCCCAGCATTTT.

In the case of this clone: The identical CDR3 is also encoded by other nucleotide sequences in the sample. This rearrangement joins TRBV28 to TRBJ2-7; tentative D call: TRBD1 (7 bases). The V gene's germline CDR1 is MDHEN and CDR2 SYDVKM. Between the trimmed V and J ends, which lost 6 bases and 2 bases, there was a span of 14 bases. The CDR3 length is 14 residues. The CDR3 region is CASSPAGGTYEQYF. The CDR3, as DNA: TGTGCCAGCAGCCCTGCAGGGGGGACCTACGAGCAGTACTTC.